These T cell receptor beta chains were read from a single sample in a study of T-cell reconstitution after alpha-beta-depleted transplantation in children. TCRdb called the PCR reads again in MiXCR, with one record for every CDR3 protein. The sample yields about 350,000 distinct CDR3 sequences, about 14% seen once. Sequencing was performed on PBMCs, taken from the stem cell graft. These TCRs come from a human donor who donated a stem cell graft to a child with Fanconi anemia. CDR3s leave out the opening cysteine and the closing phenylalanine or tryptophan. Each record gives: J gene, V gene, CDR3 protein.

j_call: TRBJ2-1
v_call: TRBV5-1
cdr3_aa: ASSFRDSHRDEQF

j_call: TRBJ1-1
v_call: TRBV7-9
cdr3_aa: ASSLNQDTEAF

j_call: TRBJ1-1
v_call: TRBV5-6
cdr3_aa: ASRVGFEDTEAF

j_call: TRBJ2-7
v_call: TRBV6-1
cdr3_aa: ASRDLLLSYEQY

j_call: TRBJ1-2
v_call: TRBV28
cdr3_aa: ASSLSQANYGYT

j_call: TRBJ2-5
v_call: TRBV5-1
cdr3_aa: ASSPQGFQETQY

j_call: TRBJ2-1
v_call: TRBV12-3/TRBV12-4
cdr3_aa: ASSLRVAGVGDEQF

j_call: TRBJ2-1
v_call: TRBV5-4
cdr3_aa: ASSLAFRVAPSSYNEQF

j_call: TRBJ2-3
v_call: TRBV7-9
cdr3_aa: ASSPGLAIGDTQY

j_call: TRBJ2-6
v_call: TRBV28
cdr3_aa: ASTGANVLT

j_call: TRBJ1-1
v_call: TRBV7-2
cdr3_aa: ASSRQRDTEAF

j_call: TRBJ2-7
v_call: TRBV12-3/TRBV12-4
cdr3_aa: ASSLGGTGGQEQY

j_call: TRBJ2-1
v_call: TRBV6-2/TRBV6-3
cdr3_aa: ASTEIRGINNEQF

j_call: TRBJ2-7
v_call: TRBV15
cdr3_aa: ATSNLPGYEQY

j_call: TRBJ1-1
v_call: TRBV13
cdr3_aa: ASSSWDTEAF

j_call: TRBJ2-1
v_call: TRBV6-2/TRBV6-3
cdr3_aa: ATSPWTSPLRTEQF

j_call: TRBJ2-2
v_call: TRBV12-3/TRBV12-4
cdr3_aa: ASNPHSGELF

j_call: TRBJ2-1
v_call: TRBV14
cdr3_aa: ASSPPPGAGGPNEQF

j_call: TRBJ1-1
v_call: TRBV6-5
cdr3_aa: ASSYSWEVAF

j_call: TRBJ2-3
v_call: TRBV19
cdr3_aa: ASTQADTQY

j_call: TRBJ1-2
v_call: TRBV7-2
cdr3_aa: ASSLVPGQQGYT

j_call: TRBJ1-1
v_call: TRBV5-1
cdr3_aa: ASSSGQGNEAF

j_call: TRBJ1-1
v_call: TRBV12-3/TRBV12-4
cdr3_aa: ASSPYIGQLNTEAF

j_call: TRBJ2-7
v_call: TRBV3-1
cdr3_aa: ASSQDVRTEQY

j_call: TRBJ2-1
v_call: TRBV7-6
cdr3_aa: ASSLAGVLSNEQF

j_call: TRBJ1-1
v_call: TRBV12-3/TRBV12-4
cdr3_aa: ASSPSTGPNTEAF

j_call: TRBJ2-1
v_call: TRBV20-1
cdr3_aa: SARVWQGDEQF

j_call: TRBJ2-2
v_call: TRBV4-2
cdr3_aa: ASSQETINTGELF

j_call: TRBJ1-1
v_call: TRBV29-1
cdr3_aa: SVEPQGETEAF

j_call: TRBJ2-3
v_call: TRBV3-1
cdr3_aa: ASSQIGDTQY

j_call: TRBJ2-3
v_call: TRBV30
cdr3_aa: AWNAPSTDTQY

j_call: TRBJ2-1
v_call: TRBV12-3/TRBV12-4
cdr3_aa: ASSPGQDYYNEQF

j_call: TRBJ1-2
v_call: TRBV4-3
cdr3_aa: ASSHYGNYGYT

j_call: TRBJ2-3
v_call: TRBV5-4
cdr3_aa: ASRPGALEDTQY

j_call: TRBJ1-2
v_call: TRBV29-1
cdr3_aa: SVYTQVAYT

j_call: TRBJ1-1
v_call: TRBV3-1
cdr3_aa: ASINPMGPRTEAF

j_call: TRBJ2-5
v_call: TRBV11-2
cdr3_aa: ASSSDTQETQY

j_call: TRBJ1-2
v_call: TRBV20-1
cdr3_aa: SAIRQGQEIYGYT

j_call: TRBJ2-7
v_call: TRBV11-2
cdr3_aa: ASSWTDRFEYEQY

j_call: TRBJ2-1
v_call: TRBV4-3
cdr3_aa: ASSQDWAGEDNEQF

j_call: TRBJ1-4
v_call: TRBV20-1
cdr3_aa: SASPGTSGREKLF

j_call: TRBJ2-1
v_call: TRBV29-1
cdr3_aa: SARTSGGASPYNEQF

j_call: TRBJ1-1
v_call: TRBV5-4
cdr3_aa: ASSFNRENTEAF

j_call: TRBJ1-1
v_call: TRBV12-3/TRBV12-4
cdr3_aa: ASNLDLDAEAF

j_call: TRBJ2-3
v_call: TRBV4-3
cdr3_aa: ASSQDAVVGGQY

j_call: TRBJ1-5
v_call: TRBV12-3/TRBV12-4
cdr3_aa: ASSQDITDIGNQPQH

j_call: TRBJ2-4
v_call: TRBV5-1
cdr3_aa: ASSLGGHLAKNIQY

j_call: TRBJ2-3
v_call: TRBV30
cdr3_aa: AWSVLAGGADTQY

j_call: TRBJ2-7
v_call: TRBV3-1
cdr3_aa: ASSQENEQY

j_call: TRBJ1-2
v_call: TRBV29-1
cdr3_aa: SVAMTGAFNYGYT

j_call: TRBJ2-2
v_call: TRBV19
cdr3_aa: ASSIVGPGANTGELF

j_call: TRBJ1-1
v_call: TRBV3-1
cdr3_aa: ASSHLTGTTEAF

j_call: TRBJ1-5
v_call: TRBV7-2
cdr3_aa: ASSLRQENQPQH

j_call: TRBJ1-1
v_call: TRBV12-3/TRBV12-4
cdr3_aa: ASSLRPDGTSGAF

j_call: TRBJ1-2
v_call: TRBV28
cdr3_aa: ASITTGRGGYT